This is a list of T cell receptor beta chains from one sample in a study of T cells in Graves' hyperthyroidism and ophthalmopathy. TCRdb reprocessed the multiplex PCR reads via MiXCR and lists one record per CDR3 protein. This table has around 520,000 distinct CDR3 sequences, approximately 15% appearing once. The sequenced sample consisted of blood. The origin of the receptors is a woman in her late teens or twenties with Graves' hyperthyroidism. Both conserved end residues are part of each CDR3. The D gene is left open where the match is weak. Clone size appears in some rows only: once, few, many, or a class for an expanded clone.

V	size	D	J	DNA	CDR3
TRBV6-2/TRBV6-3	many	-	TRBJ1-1	TGTGCCAGCACTACCGAGGGACACACTGAAGCTTTCTTT	CASTTEGHTEAFF
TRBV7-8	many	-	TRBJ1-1	TGTGCCAGCAGCTTAGAATTGGGAGCGAACACTGAAGCTTTCTTT	CASSLELGANTEAFF
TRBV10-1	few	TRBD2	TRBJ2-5	TGCGCCAGCAGTGAGGGGGGACTAGCGGACGAGACCCAGTACTTC	CASSEGGLADETQYF
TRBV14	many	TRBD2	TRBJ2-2	TGTGCCAGCAGCGGACTAGCGGGACTCAACACCGGGGAGCTGTTTTTT	CASSGLAGLNTGELFF
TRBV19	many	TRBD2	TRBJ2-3	TGTGCCAGTACCCCGGGACTAGCAACCGATACGCAGTATTTT	CASTPGLATDTQYF
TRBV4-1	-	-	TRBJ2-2	TGCGCCAGCAGCCAGGTATTTGGCGAAATCACCGGGGAGCTGTTTTTT	CASSQVFGEITGELFF
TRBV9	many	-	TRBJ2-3	TGTGCCAGCAGCCAGACTACGGAGGGGGCAGATACGCAGTATTTT	CASSQTTEGADTQYF
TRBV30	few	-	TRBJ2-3	TGTGCCTGGAGTGTACTGGGGCGAAGCACAGATACGCAGTATTTT	CAWSVLGRSTDTQYF
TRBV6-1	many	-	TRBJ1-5	TGTGCCAGCAGAATAGACAGCTATAGCAATCAGCCCCAGCATTTT	CASRIDSYSNQPQHF
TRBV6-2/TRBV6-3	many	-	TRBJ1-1	TGTGCCAGCACCTTCGGAGGAGTCCCGAGAACTGAAGCTTTCTTT	CASTFGGVPRTEAFF
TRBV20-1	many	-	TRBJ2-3	TGCAGTGCTAGAGATAGGGGCGGGAGAGGGGGAACAGATACGCAGTATTTT	CSARDRGGRGGTDTQYF
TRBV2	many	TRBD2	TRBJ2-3	TGTGCCAGCAGTGACAAACTAGCGATGACAGATACGCAGTATTTT	CASSDKLAMTDTQYF
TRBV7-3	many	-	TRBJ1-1	TGTGCCAGCAGCTTAAAGGCCGGCCGCAGGGTGCTCGCGACGGACACTGAAGCTTTCTTT	CASSLKAGRRVLATDTEAFF
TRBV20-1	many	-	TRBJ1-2	TGCAGTGCTAGAATTTTGACAGTGAACTATGGCTACACCTTC	CSARILTVNYGYTF
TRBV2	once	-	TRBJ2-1	TGTGCCGGCAGTGGTCTCCGAGACTTCCACAATGAGCAGTTCTTC	CAGSGLRDFHNEQFF
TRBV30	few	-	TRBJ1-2	TGTGCCTGGAGTGTTCTCGGGAGCTACACCTTC	CAWSVLGSYTF
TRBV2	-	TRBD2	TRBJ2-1	TGTGCCGTACCGGGACTAGAACGCAATGAGCAGTTCTTC	CAVPGLERNEQFF
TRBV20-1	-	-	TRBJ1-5	TGCAGTGCAAACCAGGGAAATAGCAATCAGCCCCAGCATTTT	CSANQGNSNQPQHF
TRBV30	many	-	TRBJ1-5	TGTGCCGGAGATACCACAGGAGGGGATCAGCCCCAGCATTTT	CAGDTTGGDQPQHF
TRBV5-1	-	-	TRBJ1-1	TGCGCCAGCAGCCGAGCGAAGACAGCCGACACTGAAGCTTTCTTT	CASSRAKTADTEAFF
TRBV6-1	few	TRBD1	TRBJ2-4	TGTGCCAGCAGTAAACTGGACAGGGGGTCCATTCAGTACTTC	CASSKLDRGSIQYF
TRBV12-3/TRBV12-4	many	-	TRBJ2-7	TGTGCCAGCAGCCGGGACGGAGCAACCTACGAGCAGTACTTC	CASSRDGATYEQYF
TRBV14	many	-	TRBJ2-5	TGTGCCAGCAGCCGCGTCGGGGGTGGCTGGAACCAAGAGACCCAGTACTTC	CASSRVGGGWNQETQYF
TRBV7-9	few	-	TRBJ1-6	TGTGCCAGCAGAAAAGGGGGCTCCTATAATTCACCCCTCCACTTT	CASRKGGSYNSPLHF
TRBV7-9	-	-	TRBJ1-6	TGTGCCAGCAGCTTACGGGGCCAGAGCTCCTATAATTCACCCCTCCACTTT	CASSLRGQSSYNSPLHF
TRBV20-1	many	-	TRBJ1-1	TGCAGTGCTAGGGGTTTAGGGTGGGAAGCTTTCTTT	CSARGLGWEAFF
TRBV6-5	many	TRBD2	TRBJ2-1	TGTGCCAGCAGTTACTCTTCTAGCGGGCCTTACAATGAGCAGTTCTTC	CASSYSSSGPYNEQFF
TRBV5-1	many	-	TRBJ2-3	TGCGCCAGCAGAAGGGGGGATAGCACAGATACGCAGTATTTT	CASRRGDSTDTQYF
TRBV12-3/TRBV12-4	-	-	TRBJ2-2	TGTGCCAGCAGCCAAGTTTTGGGACGGGGCGACACCGGGGAGCTGTTTTTT	CASSQVLGRGDTGELFF
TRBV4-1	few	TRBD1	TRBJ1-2	TGCGCCAGCAGCCAAGGACAGGGGGTAAACTATGGCTACACCTTC	CASSQGQGVNYGYTF
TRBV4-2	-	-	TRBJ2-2	TGTGCCAGCAGCCGTAGCGGCCTCACCGGGGAGCTGTTTTTT	CASSRSGLTGELFF
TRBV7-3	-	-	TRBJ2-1	TGTGCCAGCAGCCCCTCACGCGGGGACAATGAGCAGTTCTTC	CASSPSRGDNEQFF
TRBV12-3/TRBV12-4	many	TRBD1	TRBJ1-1	TGTGCCAGCGGACAGGGTTCGGAGACTGAAGCTTTCTTT	CASGQGSETEAFF
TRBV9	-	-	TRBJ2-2	TGTGCCAGCAGCGCCGCAGGGTCTCGGACCGGGGAGCTGTTTTTT	CASSAAGSRTGELFF
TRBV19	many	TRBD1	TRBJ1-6	TGTGCCAGTAGTTCCACAGGGGGCGGTAATTCACCCCTCCACTTT	CASSSTGGGNSPLHF
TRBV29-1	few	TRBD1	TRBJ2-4	TGCAGCGCAGAAACAGGGGCAACCAAAAACATTCAGTACTTC	CSAETGATKNIQYF